This TCR beta chain was identified in a study of CD8 T cells in Susac syndrome. Germline V gene sequence: CDR1 LNHDA, CDR2 SQIVND (reference sequence). V gave up 6 bases and J gave up 0 bases, with 12 bases separating them. The length of the CDR3 is 15 residues. RNA, at 0.5 to 1 ug, was reverse transcribed with random hexamers. TCRdb fed the immunoSEQ multiplex PCR reads into MiXCR, producing one record per CDR3 protein. The profile covers some 110,000 distinct CDR3 sequences, with approximately 93% appearing a single time and around 0.3% taken by the ten largest. The chain couples TRBV19 to TRBJ1-5; tentative D call: TRBD1 (6 bases). The sequence was obtained from a human donor with multiple sclerosis. Sequencing was performed on CD8+ T cells from PBMCs. The CDR3 bases are TGTGCCAGTAGGCCGGGACACCCTAGCAATCAGCCCCAGCATTTT. It translates to CASRPGHPSNQPQHF.